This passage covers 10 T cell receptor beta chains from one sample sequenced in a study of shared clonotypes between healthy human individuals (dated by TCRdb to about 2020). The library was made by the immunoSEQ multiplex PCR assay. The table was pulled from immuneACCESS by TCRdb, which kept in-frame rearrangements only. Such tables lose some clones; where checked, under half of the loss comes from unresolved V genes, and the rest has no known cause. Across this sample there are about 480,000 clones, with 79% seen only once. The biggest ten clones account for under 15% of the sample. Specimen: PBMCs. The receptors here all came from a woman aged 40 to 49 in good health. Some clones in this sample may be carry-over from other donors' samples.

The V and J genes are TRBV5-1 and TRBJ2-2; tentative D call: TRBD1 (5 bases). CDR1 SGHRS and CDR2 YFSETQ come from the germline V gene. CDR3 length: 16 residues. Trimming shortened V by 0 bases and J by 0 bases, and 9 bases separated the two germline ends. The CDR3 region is CASSLEQGANTGELFF. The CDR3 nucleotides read TGCGCCAGCAGCTTGGAGCAGGGCGCGAACACCGGGGAGCTGTTTTTT.

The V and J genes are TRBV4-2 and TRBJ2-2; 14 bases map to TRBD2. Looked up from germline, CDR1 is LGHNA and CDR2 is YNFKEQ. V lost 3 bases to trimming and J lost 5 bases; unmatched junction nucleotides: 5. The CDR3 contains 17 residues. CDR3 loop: CASSQGLAGAWTGELFF. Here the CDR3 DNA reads TGTGCCAGCAGCCAGGGACTAGCGGGAGCGTGGACCGGGGAGCTGTTTTTT.

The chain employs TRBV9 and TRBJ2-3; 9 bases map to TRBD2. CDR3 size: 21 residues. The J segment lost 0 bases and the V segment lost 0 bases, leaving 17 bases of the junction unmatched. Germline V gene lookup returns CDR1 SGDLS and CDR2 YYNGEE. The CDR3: CASSVEPSRAGGISSTDTQYF. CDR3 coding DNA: TGTGCCAGCAGCGTAGAGCCCTCTCGAGCGGGAGGAATTAGTAGCACAGATACGCAGTATTTT.

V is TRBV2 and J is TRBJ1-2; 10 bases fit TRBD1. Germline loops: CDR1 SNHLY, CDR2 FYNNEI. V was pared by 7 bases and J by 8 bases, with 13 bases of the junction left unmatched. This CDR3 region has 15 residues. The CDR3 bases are TGTGCCAGCAATGACCGGGACAGGGGAAATTACGGCTACACCTTC. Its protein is CASNDRDRGNYGYTF.

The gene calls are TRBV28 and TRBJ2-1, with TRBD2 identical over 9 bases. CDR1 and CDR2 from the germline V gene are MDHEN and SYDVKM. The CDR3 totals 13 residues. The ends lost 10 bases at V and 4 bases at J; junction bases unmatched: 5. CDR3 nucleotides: TGTGCCACCGAGCGGGAGGTTTACAATGAGCAGTTCTTC. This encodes CATEREVYNEQFF.

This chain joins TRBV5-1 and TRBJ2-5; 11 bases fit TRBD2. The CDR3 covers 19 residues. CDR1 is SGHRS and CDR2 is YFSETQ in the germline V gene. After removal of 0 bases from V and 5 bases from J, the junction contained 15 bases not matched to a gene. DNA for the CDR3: TGCGCCAGCAGCTTGGCCGGTATACTAGCGGGAGCCCGGGGCGAGACCCAGTACTTC. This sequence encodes CASSLAGILAGARGETQYF.

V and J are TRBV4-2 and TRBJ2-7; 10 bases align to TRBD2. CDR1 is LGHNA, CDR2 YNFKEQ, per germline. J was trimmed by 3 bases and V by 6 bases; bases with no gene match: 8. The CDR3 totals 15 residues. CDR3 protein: CASRHEPSGSYEQYF. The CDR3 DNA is TGTGCCAGCAGGCACGAACCTAGCGGGAGCTACGAGCAGTACTTC.

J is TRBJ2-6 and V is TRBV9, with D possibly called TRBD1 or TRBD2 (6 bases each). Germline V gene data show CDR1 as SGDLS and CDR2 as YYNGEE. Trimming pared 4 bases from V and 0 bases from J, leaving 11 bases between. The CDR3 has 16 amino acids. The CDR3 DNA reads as TGTGCCAGCAGCCGGGGGCCCAACTCTGGGGCCAACGTCCTGACTTTC. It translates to CASSRGPNSGANVLTF.

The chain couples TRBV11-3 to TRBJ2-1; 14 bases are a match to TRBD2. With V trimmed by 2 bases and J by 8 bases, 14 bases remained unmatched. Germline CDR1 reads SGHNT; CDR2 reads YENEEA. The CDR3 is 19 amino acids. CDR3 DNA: TGTGCCAGCAGCTTACGGAACCCGGGACTAGCGGGAGACGCGGATGAGCAGTTCTTC. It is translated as CASSLRNPGLAGDADEQFF.

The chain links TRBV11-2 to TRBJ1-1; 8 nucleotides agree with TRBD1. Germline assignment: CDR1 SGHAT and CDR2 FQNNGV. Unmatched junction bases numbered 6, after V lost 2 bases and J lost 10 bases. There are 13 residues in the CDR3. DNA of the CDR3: TGTGCCAGCAGCTTAACAAGGACAGGGAGAGCTTTCTTT. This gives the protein CASSLTRTGRAFF.